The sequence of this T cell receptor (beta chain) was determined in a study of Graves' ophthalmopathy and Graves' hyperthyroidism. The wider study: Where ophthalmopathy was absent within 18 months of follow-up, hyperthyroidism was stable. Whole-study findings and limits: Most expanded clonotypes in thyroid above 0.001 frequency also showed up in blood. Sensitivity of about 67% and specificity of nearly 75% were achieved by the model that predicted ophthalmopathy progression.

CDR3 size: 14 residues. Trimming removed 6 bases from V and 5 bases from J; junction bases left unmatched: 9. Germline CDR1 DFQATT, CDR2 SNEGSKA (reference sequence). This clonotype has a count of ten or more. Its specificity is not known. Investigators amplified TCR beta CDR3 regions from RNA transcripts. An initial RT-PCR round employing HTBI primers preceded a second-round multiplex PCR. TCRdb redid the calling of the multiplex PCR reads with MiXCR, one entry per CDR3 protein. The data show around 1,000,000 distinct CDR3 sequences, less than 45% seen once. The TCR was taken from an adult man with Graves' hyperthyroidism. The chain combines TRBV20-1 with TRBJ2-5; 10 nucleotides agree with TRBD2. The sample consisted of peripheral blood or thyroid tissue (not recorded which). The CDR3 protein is CSADVAGGFETQYF. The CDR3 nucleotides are TGCAGTGCGGATGTAGCGGGGGGTTTCGAGACCCAGTACTTC.